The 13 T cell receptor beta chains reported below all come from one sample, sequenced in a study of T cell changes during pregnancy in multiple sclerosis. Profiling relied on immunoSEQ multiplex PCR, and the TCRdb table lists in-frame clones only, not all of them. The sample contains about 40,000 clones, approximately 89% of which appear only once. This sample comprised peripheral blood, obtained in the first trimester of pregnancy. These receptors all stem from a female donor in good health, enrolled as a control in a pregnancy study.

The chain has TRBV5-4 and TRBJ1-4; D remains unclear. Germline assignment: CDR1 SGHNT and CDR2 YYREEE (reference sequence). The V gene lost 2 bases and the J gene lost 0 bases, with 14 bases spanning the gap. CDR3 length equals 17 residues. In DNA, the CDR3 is TGTGCCAGCAGCTTTAGTTCAGGAAGTGCAACTAATGAAAAACTGTTTTTT. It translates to CASSFSSGSATNEKLFF.

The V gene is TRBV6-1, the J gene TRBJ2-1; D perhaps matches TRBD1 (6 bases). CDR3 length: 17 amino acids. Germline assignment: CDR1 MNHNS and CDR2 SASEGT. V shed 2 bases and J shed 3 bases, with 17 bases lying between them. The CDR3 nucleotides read TGTGCCAGCAGTGAAAGGTATGCAGGGGATATCTACAATGAGCAGTTCTTC. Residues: CASSERYAGDIYNEQFF.

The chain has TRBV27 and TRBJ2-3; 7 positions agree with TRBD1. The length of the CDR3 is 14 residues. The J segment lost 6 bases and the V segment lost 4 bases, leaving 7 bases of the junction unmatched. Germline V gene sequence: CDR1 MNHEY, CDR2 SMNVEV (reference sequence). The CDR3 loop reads CASSSTGAGDTQYF. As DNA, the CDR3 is TGTGCCAGCAGTTCAACAGGGGCTGGGGATACGCAGTATTTT.

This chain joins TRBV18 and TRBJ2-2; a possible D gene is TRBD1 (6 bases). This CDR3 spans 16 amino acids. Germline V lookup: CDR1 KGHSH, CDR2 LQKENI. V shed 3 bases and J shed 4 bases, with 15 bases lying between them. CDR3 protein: CASSPLPGVTTGELFF. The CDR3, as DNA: TGTGCCAGCTCACCCCTACCAGGGGTAACCACCGGGGAGCTGTTTTTT.

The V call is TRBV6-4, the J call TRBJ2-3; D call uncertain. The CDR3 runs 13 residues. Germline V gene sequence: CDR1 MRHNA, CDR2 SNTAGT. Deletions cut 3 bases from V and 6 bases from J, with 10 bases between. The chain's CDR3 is CASSDNELDTQYF. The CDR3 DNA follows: TGTGCCAGCAGTGATAACGAGCTGGATACGCAGTATTTT.

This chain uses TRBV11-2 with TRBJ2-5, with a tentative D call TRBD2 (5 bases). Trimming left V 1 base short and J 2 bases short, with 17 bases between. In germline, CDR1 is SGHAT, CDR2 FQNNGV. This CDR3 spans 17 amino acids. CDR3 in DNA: TGTGCCAGCAGCTTAGTCGGTCTGGGGAGACAACAAGAGACCCAGTACTTC. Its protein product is CASSLVGLGRQQETQYF.

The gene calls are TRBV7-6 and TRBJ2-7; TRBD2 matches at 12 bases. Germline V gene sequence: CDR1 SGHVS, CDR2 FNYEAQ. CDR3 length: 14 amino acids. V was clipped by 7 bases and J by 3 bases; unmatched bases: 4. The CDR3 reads CASTQLAGGYEQYF. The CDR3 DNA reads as TGTGCCAGCACCCAACTAGCGGGAGGCTACGAGCAGTACTTC.

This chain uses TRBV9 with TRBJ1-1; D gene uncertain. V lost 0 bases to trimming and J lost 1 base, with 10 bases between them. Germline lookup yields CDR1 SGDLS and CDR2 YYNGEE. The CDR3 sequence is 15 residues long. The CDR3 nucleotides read TGTGCCAGCAGCGTAGGGGCAGAGGGGAACACTGAAGCTTTCTTT. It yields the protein CASSVGAEGNTEAFF.

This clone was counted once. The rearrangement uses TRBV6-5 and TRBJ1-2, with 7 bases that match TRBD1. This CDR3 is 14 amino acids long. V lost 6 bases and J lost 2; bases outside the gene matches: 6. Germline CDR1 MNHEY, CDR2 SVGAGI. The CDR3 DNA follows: TGTGCCAGCAGAAAGACAGGGAACAACTATGGCTACACCTTC. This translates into CASRKTGNNYGYTF.

The CDR3 protein is CASSPSGLAGLYNEQFF. The CDR3 DNA reads TGTGCCAGCAGCCCATCAGGACTAGCGGGGCTATACAATGAGCAGTTCTTC. The chain uses TRBV7-8 and TRBJ2-1; 12 positions match TRBD2. Germline values: CDR1 SGHVS, CDR2 FQNEAQ. There are 17 residues in the CDR3. V lost 5 bases, J lost 4 bases, and 9 bases stayed unmatched.

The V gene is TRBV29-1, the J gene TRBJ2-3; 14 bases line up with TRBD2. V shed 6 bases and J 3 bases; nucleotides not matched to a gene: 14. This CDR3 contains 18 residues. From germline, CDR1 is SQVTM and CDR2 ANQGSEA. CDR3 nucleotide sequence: TGCAGCGTCGACGGGGGACTAGCGGGAGAAGAAGGTACAGATACGCAGTATTTT. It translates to CSVDGGLAGEEGTDTQYF.

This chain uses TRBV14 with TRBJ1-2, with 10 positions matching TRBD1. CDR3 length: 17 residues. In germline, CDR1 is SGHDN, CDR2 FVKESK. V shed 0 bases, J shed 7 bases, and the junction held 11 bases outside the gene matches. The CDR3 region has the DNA TGTGCCAGCAGCCAAGAATCCCGGGACAGGGGATTGTCTGGCTACACCTTC. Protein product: CASSQESRDRGLSGYTF.

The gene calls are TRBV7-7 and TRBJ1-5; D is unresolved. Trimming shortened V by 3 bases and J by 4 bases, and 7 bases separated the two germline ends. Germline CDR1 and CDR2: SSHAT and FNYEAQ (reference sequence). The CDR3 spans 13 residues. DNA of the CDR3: TGTGCCAGCAGCTTGGAGGTTAATCAGCCCCAGCATTTT. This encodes CASSLEVNQPQHF.